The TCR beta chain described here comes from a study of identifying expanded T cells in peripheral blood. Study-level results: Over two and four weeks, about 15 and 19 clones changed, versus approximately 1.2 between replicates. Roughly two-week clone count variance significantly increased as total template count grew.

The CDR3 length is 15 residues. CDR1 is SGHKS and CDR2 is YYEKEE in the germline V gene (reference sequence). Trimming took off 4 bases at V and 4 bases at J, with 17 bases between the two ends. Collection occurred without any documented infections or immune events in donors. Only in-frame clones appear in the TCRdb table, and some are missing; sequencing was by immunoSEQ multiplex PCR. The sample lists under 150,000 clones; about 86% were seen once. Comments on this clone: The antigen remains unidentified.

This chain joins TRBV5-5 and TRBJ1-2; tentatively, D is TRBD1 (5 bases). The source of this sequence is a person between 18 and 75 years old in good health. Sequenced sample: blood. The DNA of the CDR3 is TGTGCCAGCAGCACACATCTGACAGCAACCTATGGCTACACCTTC. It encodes CASSTHLTATYGYTF.